This section outlines one T cell receptor beta chain sequence together with its context. No antigen is known for it. No base-level quality is on record; no much larger clone is a single base apart. This entry belongs to a study of regulatory T cells in long-lasting Graves disease (dated by TCRdb to the early 2020s). About the investigation overall: Persistent Graves' disease meant more than 5 years of antithyroid drug treatment with TSH receptor autoantibodies that stayed positive. Persistent Graves' disease patients were compared with newly diagnosed Graves' disease patients by peripheral blood TCR sequencing and RNA sequencing. The study took place in China and was registered as a clinical trial. A total of around 35 samples were covered by TCR sequencing, comprising some 13 persistent and around 20 newly diagnosed Graves' disease patients. Antithyroid drugs had been taken for approximately 10 years on average by persistent Graves' disease patients in the clinical cohort.

The method behind the library was multiplex PCR. These reads were obtained on an Illumina HiSeq 4000. To build TCR beta libraries, CDR3 regions were amplified by Arm-PCR using iRepertoire HTBI primers. Before sequencing, the PCR products underwent gel purification. Per the authors' processing: Across samples, about 64 TRBV and 13 to 15 TRBJ segments were identified and used for gene usage analysis of CDR3 amino acid clonotypes. Filtered high-quality paired reads were merged into contigs using COPE and FqMerger. BLAST was used to align contigs to the IMGT TRBV, TRBD and TRBJ reference genes, and CDR3 was defined following IMGT. Any clonotype with a frequency above 0.1% was classified as a highly expanded clone. Repertoire diversity was measured by Shannon entropy, and V-J evenness by the Gini coefficient. A clonotype was considered public if more than one individual shared it. TCRdb handled the public reads itself, with Q25 trimming in fastp and clone calling in MiXCR, and kept productive beta chains. Records with the same CDR3 protein are collapsed into one entry carrying the most frequent genes and DNA. TCRdb assigned the V and J calls; the authors' analysis was not used. The sample table lists about 660,000 distinct CDR3 sequences, about 32% of them with a count of one. The ten largest clonotypes hold 40% to 50% of the sample.

Reading the label with the study, this specimen's time point is: persistent/refractory GD, antithyroid drugs over 5 years with positive TRAb. RNA was extracted from PBMCs in TRIzol for both TCR sequencing and RNA sequencing. Graves' disease was diagnosed according to American Thyroid Association guidelines. Patients were recruited from an endocrinology department in Xi'an, China. Each patient gave about 8.1 milliliters of peripheral blood, collected in an EDTA anticoagulant tube. Ficoll Paque Plus density gradient separation was used to isolate PBMCs, and no further T cell sorting was done. An Agilent 2100 Bioanalyzer and agarose gel were used to check RNA quality, and a NanoDrop 2000 was used to measure RNA concentration. Here is what the overall study found, with its caveats: TRBV28, TRBJ1-2 and TRBJ2-5 were preferentially used in persistent disease, while TRBV20-1 and TRBJ2-1 were favored in newly diagnosed disease. Because the primary lesion, thyroid tissue, could not be accessed, the study looked at peripheral blood alone. As a limitation, the authors acknowledged that the small sample size may reduce accuracy. Compared with newly diagnosed patients, patients with persistent Graves' disease had lower TCR Shannon entropy and fewer highly expanded clones, which suggests clonal expansion. More public clonotypes were shared among persistent patients (under 3,000) than among newly diagnosed patients (roughly 960). Sequencing and analysis were restricted to the TCR beta chain.

From cysteine to phenylalanine, the CDR3 is 14 amino acids long. The read is trimmed to its CDR3 DNA, 42 bases read in frame from base 1. CDR1 DFQATT and CDR2 SNEGSKA are derived from the germline V gene (reference sequence). At the junction V is shortened by 7 bases and J by 1 base, with 16 bases in between. This sample comprised peripheral blood mononuclear cells (PBMCs), obtained when the disease was refractory, from a patient treated with antithyroid drugs. The chain uses TRBV20-1 and TRBJ1-1, with no confidently assigned D gene. The source is a female donor with Graves disease. The CDR3: CSGPMDGPNTEAFF. The DNA sequence is TGCAGTGGCCCAATGGACGGACCGAACACTGAAGCTTTCTTT.